A selection of T cell receptor beta chains follows, all from one sample in a study of prognosis after radiotherapy for stage I lung cancer. TCRdb redid the calling of the multiplex PCR reads with MiXCR, one entry per CDR3 protein. This repertoire shows some 27,000 distinct CDR3 sequences, roughly 40% found once; its top ten account for around 33%. Here the sequenced sample was PBMCs, taken before or after stereotactic body radiation therapy (not recorded which). These receptors originate from a donor of 50 years or more with non-small cell lung cancer. Both conserved end residues are trimmed from each CDR3. Fields, in order: CDR3 length, V gene, J gene, CDR3 protein.

>15|TRBV7-6|TRBJ2-5
ASSLFFFMGQQETQY
>11|TRBV7-6|TRBJ2-3
ASSSRLTDTQY
>11|TRBV6-1|TRBJ1-3
ASSVSSGNTIY
>14|TRBV7-7|TRBJ2-5
ASSASGTSLFGTQY
>13|TRBV5-1|TRBJ2-5
ASSLSSYRGETQY
>14|TRBV29-1|TRBJ2-1
SVEDPAVNSYNEQF
>18|TRBV12-3/TRBV12-4|TRBJ2-3
ASTDRGLAWGGGMTDTQY
>15|TRBV7-8|TRBJ1-2
ASSLAWKGQGNYGYT
>11|TRBV6-1|TRBJ2-5
AGSVSISDTQY
>13|TRBV2|TRBJ2-1
ASSEPGGAYNEQF
>12|TRBV6-5|TRBJ2-3
ASSYGTPRDTQY
>10|TRBV5-1|TRBJ2-3
ASRYTGDTQY
>14|TRBV11-2|TRBJ2-6
ASSLDAQGRANVLT
>13|TRBV5-6|TRBJ2-1
ASSPGLAGFYEQF
>13|TRBV6-1|TRBJ2-3
ASTGGLDAGDTQY
>10|TRBV20-1|TRBJ2-7
SARGQGYEQY
>10|TRBV20-1|TRBJ1-4
SARGGGEKLF
>13|TRBV2|TRBJ2-7
ASSDQGAGGYEQY
>13|TRBV9|TRBJ1-6
ASSPGDRKNSPLH
>11|TRBV6-1|TRBJ1-5
ASDRGRNQPQH
>12|TRBV7-6|TRBJ2-2
ASSLQPNTGELF
>14|TRBV7-8|TRBJ1-6
ASSSYGGVEGSPLH
>14|TRBV20-1|TRBJ2-3
SAGRGAGGYTDTQY
>13|TRBV12-3/TRBV12-4|TRBJ1-5
ASSKPGPSNQPQH
>13|TRBV20-1|TRBJ1-5
SARDGKGSGQPQH
>12|TRBV2|TRBJ1-2
ASSPTGSNYGYT
>13|TRBV6-2/TRBV6-3|TRBJ2-7
ASSYSWTGAYEQY
>14|TRBV20-1|TRBJ2-3
SAKSAGVLHFDTQY
>15|TRBV19|TRBJ1-5
ASSILQGVFGDQPQH
>13|TRBV3-1|TRBJ2-5
ASSQRSGSGETQY
>13|TRBV30|TRBJ2-3
AWSGSVEHTDTQY
>13|TRBV24-1|TRBJ2-3
ATSDLGRSENTQY
>13|TRBV18|TRBJ1-3
ASSAPGAPGNTIY
>13|TRBV20-1|TRBJ2-3
SANSGRAVSDTQY
>11|TRBV2|TRBJ2-2
ASSLGFAGELF
>11|TRBV27|TRBJ1-1
ASSLLIGGEAF
>12|TRBV5-1|TRBJ2-7
ASSGSTGGNEQY
>15|TRBV28|TRBJ2-6
ASSLNLYASGANVLT
>11|TRBV28|TRBJ2-1
ATQAETYNEQF
>13|TRBV6-1|TRBJ1-2
ASSEETGGNYGYT
>11|TRBV5-4|TRBJ2-3
ASSPPDTDTQY
>12|TRBV6-2/TRBV6-3|TRBJ2-1
ASQPPSEYNEQF
>11|TRBV28|TRBJ2-5
ASSTRGVGTQY
>13|TRBV7-2|TRBJ2-1
ASSYDSGLYNEQF
>11|TRBV9|TRBJ1-2
ASSVRGGYGYT
>11|TRBV12-3/TRBV12-4|TRBJ2-7
ASRGRDRYEQY
>10|TRBV2|TRBJ2-1
ASSTDRGEQF
>13|TRBV9|TRBJ2-1
ASAGAEDLYNEQF
>12|TRBV5-6|TRBJ1-4
ASSSTATNEKLF
>13|TRBV3-1|TRBJ2-1
ASSQDWRGYNEQF